The clone carrying this TCR beta chain appeared a few times. The antigen remains unidentified. The data stem from a study of cytomegalovirus exposure and HLA in healthy donors. Study results and limitations: Accurate prediction of HLA-A and HLA-B alleles (for most subjects) was reportedly achieved from TCR beta sequences.

The V gene end was trimmed by 4 bases and the J gene end by 3 bases; junction bases not matched to a gene: 0. This CDR3 has 12 residues. Per germline, CDR1 SQVTM and CDR2 ANQGSEA. PCR employed 60 Vbeta and 13 Jbeta primers. Generated by immunoSEQ multiplex PCR, the TCRdb table keeps only in-frame clones and is missing some. The sample lists fewer than 250,000 clones; about three quarters were seen once. The chain recombines TRBV29-1 with TRBJ2-5; 9 nucleotides match TRBD1. The origin of this receptor is a male donor in good health and CMV-seronegative. The specimen was PBMCs. The CDR3 here is CSVGQGEETQYF. The CDR3 DNA reads as TGCAGCGTTGGACAGGGGGAAGAGACCCAGTACTTC.